These T cell receptor beta chains were read from a single sample in a study of blood T cell repertoires in COVID-19. Clones were sequenced by immunoSEQ multiplex PCR, and TCRdb holds only the in-frame ones, with some missing. The sample shows 270,000 or so clones, around 90% of them seen only once. Sequencing was done on a sample of peripheral blood. The receptors were sampled from a woman aged 55-70 years with COVID-19, enrolled during active disease. The CDR3 runs from the conserved cysteine through the conserved F or W. The order of the fields is D gene, V gene, J gene, clone size, CDR3 DNA, CDR3 protein. D genes are given only for firm matches. The listing skips clone size in some rows; elsewhere it reads once, few, many or a size class.

.,TRBV19,TRBJ2-1,.,TGTGCCAGTAGTATAATACAGTACAATGAGCAGTTCTTC,CASSIIQYNEQFF
TRBD1,TRBV7-3,TRBJ2-1,.,TGTGCCAGCAGCCTTCTCGGGACAGGGGCGCATGAGCAGTTCTTC,CASSLLGTGAHEQFF
TRBD1,TRBV5-4,TRBJ1-2,.,TGTGCCAGCAGCCCTGAGACAGGGCGTAGTGGCTACACCTTC,CASSPETGRSGYTF
.,TRBV5-8,TRBJ1-6,once,TGTGCCAGCAGCTTAGGGGGGGTTTATAATTCACCCCTCCACTTT,CASSLGGVYNSPLHF
.,TRBV6-5,TRBJ1-5,.,TGTGCCAGCAGTTACTCGAAGTGGGGGGGCAATCAGCCCCAGCATTTT,CASSYSKWGGNQPQHF
.,TRBV20-1,TRBJ2-1,.,TGCAGTGCCCGGGGTGATCATGAGCAGTTCTTC,CSARGDHEQFF
.,TRBV12-3/TRBV12-4,TRBJ1-5,many,TGTGCCAGCAGTTTTGTATCTCAGCCCCAGCATTTT,CASSFVSQPQHF
TRBD1,TRBV10-2,TRBJ1-5,once,TGCGCCAGCACCGAACGCTATTATTATGGACAGGGAGGCAATCAGCCCCAGCATTTT,CASTERYYYGQGGNQPQHF
.,TRBV9,TRBJ2-7,.,TGTGCCAGCAGCGCCCGGGGGGCCCCCTACGAGCAGTACTTC,CASSARGAPYEQYF
.,TRBV7-8,TRBJ2-7,.,TGTGCCAGCAGCTTCGGCGGGACCTATCCCTACGAGCAGTACTTC,CASSFGGTYPYEQYF
.,TRBV3-1/TRBV3-2,TRBJ1-5,once,TGTGCCAGCAGCCAAGGGTCCAGGGCGACTCAGCCCCAGCATTTT,CASSQGSRATQPQHF
.,TRBV27,TRBJ1-1,.,TGTGCCAGCAGTTTAATTTTGGGGGGGGAAGCTTTCTTT,CASSLILGGEAFF
.,TRBV6-1,TRBJ1-5,.,TGTGCCAGCAGTGAAGGAAATACAGATAGCAATCAGCCCCAGCATTTT,CASSEGNTDSNQPQHF
.,TRBV7-2,TRBJ1-1,.,TGTGCCAGCAGGGACATCCAGGCCCATAACACTGAAGCTTTCTTT,CASRDIQAHNTEAFF
.,TRBV10-3,TRBJ1-2,.,TGTGCCATCAGCAGGGGCGAGGACTATGGCTACACCTTC,CAISRGEDYGYTF
TRBD1,TRBV5-1,TRBJ1-4,.,TGCGCCAGCAGCTTGGCTTCCAGGGGGCGCTCAACTAATGAAAAACTGTTTTTT,CASSLASRGRSTNEKLFF
.,TRBV21-1,TRBJ1-1,.,TGTGCCAGCAGCAAAGTGGGACAGGGCCGGGGAGGGAACACTGAAGCTTTCTTT,CASSKVGQGRGGNTEAFF
TRBD2,TRBV29-1,TRBJ2-1,.,TGCAGCGTTGCGGGACTAGCGGGGGAGAATGAGCAGTTCTTC,CSVAGLAGENEQFF
.,TRBV3-1/TRBV3-2,TRBJ2-2,.,TGTGACAGCAGCCAAGTCGACTGGTCCGGGGAGCTGTTTTTT,CDSSQVDWSGELFF
.,TRBV27,TRBJ1-1,.,TGTGCCAGCAGCCTTATCTTCCCCGGCACTGAAGCTTTCTTT,CASSLIFPGTEAFF
.,TRBV7-9,TRBJ1-6,few,TGTGCCAGCAGCCCGGAAGGGGGATTTTCACCCCTCCACTTT,CASSPEGGFSPLHF
.,TRBV19,TRBJ1-2,.,TGTGCCAGTAGTATAGATGGACAGTACAACTATGGCTACACCTTC,CASSIDGQYNYGYTF
.,TRBV19,TRBJ1-5,.,TGTGCCAGTAACGATCCCGGGTGGCCCCAGCATTTT,CASNDPGWPQHF
.,TRBV19,TRBJ2-1,once,TGTGCCAGTAGTCCAGAAAACGTTTACAATGAGCAGTTCTTC,CASSPENVYNEQFF
.,TRBV6-5,TRBJ2-1,.,TGTGCCAGCAGTTCCCTTGGTCTGCGCTCCTACAATGAGCAGTTCTTC,CASSSLGLRSYNEQFF
TRBD1,TRBV2,TRBJ1-1,.,TGTGCCAGCAGGGGGGACAGGGGGAGCGGTTTCTTT,CASRGDRGSGFF
TRBD1,TRBV18,TRBJ1-2,.,TGTGCCAGCTCACAATACCGGGACAGCAGTAACTATGGCTACACCTTC,CASSQYRDSSNYGYTF
.,TRBV6-6,TRBJ2-6,.,TGTGCCAGCAGTCCTCAGACAGGCCCCTCTGGGGCCAACGTCCTGACTTTC,CASSPQTGPSGANVLTF
.,TRBV7-2,TRBJ1-4,.,TGTGCCAGCAGACCCTCCGGGACTGCTAATGAAAAACTGTTTTTT,CASRPSGTANEKLFF
.,TRBV9,TRBJ1-3,.,TGTGCCAGCAGCGTAGGCGAACACCGGAGCTCTGGAAACACCATATATTTT,CASSVGEHRSSGNTIYF
.,TRBV6-5,TRBJ1-1,.,TGTGCCAGCAGTTACGGGCGTGGGTACACTGAAGCTTTCTTT,CASSYGRGYTEAFF
.,TRBV7-2,TRBJ2-7,.,TGTGCCAGCAGCTCGGTGAGCTCCTACGAGCAGTACTTC,CASSSVSSYEQYF
.,TRBV5-4,TRBJ2-3,.,TGTGCCAGCAGTAATACAGGCACAGATACGCAGTATTTT,CASSNTGTDTQYF
.,TRBV18,TRBJ2-2,.,TGTGCCAGCTCGCGACGGGAGGGGGCAAACACCGGGGAGCTGTTTTTT,CASSRREGANTGELFF
TRBD2,TRBV5-8,TRBJ2-3,.,TGTGCCAGCAGCTTGGTTGCGGGGGACCCCACAGATACGCAGTATTTT,CASSLVAGDPTDTQYF
.,TRBV5-4,TRBJ1-1,.,TGTGCCAGCAGCTTAGGTGCCAGGGGGAACACTGAAGCTTTCTTT,CASSLGARGNTEAFF
.,TRBV2,TRBJ1-6,.,TGTGCCAGCAGTGTGAACCCATGGCCACCCCTCCACTTT,CASSVNPWPPLHF
.,TRBV6-5,TRBJ1-1,.,TGTGCCAGCAGTCGCGCGGGCAGGACTGAAGCTTTCTTT,CASSRAGRTEAFF
.,TRBV7-2,TRBJ1-6,.,TGTGCCAGCAGCTTAGCAGGGGGTCCTTCACCCCTCCACTTT,CASSLAGGPSPLHF
.,TRBV19,TRBJ2-1,.,TGTGCCAGTAGTACCTCTCCAGACAATGAGCAGTTCTTC,CASSTSPDNEQFF
.,TRBV10-3,TRBJ2-5,.,TGTGCCATCAGTGTCACTCGAGAGACCCAGTACTTC,CAISVTRETQYF
TRBD1,TRBV6-6,TRBJ1-5,.,TGTGCCAGCAGCCCGACAGGGGATCAGCCCCAGCATTTT,CASSPTGDQPQHF
TRBD1,TRBV6-5,TRBJ1-4,.,TGTGCCAGCGCCGACAGGGGAAGGGGAAAACTGTTTTTT,CASADRGRGKLFF
.,TRBV18,TRBJ1-4,.,TGTGCCAGCTCAGCCGCGTTTGCGGGTCCAACTAATGAAAAACTGTTTTTT,CASSAAFAGPTNEKLFF
.,TRBV2,TRBJ2-5,.,TGTGCCAGCAGTACGGGGGTAGAGACCCAGTACTTC,CASSTGVETQYF
.,TRBV7-2,TRBJ2-5,few,TGTGCCAGCAGCTTCAGGACCGCGGGTGAGACCCAGTACTTC,CASSFRTAGETQYF
.,TRBV6-5,TRBJ1-4,few,TGTGCCAGCAGTTCAAGCGAGGCAGCGTCTAATGAAAAACTGTTTTTT,CASSSSEAASNEKLFF
.,TRBV10-3,TRBJ2-3,.,TGTGCCATCAGTGGACCTAGCGCTAGCACAGATACGCAGTATTTT,CAISGPSASTDTQYF
.,TRBV7-8,TRBJ2-5,.,TGTGCCAGCCGACGTCTACTGGGGGGGCCCAGGTACCAAGAGACCCAGTACTTC,CASRRLLGGPRYQETQYF
.,TRBV5-5,TRBJ1-1,few,TGTGCCAGCAGCTTTGCAGGGTCGTTGACTGAAGCTTTCTTT,CASSFAGSLTEAFF
.,TRBV3-1/TRBV3-2,TRBJ2-7,.,TGTGCCAGCAGCCAGCGGTTTTATCCTGCCGGAGCCCAGCAGTACTTC,CASSQRFYPAGAQQYF
TRBD1,TRBV5-1,TRBJ1-4,.,TGCGCCAGCAGCTCCTCCGGGACAGGGGTTGAAAAACTGTTTTTT,CASSSSGTGVEKLFF
.,TRBV21-1,TRBJ2-5,.,TGTGCCAGCACCGCTCGTAGGACAGGGGAACAGACCCAGTACTTC,CASTARRTGEQTQYF